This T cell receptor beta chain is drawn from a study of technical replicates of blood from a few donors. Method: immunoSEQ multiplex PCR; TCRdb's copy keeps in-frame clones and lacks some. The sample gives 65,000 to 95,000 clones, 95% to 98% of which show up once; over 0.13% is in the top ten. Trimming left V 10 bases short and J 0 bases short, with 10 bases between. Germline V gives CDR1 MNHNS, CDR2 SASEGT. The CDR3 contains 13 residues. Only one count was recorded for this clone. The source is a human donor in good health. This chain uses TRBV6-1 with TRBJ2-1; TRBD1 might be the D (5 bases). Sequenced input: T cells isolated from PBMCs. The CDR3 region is CATRADSYNEQFF. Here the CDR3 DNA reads TGTGCCACCAGGGCGGACTCCTACAATGAGCAGTTCTTC.